The sequence of this TCR beta chain was determined in a study of T cell clusters in autoimmune cytopenias. TRB was amplified from roughly 0.25 ug of peripheral blood genomic DNA per sample. The germline V gene has CDR1 SGDLS and CDR2 YYNGEE. CDR3 length equals 13 residues. TRB rearrangements were amplified by touch-down multiplex PCR with mixed TRB-A/B primers. TCRdb reprocessed the multiplex PCR reads and stores each CDR3 protein as one record, lacking DNA. The specimen's table records about 8,400 distinct CDR3 sequences. The chain links TRBV9 to TRBJ1-1; the TCRdb D gene call, TRBD1, has no DNA to confirm it. The origin of this receptor is a human donor with an autoimmune cytopenia or autoimmune hepatitis (not recorded which). The sequenced material came from peripheral blood. CDR3 in amino acids: CASSVWGDTEAFF.